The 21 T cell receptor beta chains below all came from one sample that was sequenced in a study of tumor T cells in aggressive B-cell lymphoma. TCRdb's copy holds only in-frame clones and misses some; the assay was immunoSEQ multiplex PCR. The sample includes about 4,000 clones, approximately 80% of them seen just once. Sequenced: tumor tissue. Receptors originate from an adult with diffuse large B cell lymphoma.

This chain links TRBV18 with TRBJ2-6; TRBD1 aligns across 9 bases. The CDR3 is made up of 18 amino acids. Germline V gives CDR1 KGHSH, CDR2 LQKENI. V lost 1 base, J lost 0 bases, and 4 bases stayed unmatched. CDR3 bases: TGTGCCAGCTCACCACTTGGGACAGGGTTCTCTGGGGCCAACGTCCTGACTTTC. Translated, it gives CASSPLGTGFSGANVLTF.

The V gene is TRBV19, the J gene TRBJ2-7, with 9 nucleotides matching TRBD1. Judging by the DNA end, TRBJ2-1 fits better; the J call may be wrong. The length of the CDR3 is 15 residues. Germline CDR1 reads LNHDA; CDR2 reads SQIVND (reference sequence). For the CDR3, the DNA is TGTGCCAGTAGTATTATGGGACAGGGTTACAATGAGCAGTTCTTC. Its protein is CASSIMGQGYNEQFF.

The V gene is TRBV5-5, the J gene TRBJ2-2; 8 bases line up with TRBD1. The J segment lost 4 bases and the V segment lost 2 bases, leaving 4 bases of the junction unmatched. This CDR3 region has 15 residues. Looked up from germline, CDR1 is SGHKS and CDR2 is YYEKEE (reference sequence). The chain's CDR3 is CASSFRTGGTGELFF. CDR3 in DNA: TGTGCCAGCAGCTTTAGAACAGGGGGCACCGGGGAGCTGTTTTTT. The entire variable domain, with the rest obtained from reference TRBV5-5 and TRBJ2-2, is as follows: DAGVTQSPTHLIKTRGQQVTLRCSPISGHKSVSWYQQVLGQGPQFIFQYYEKEERGRGNFPDRFSARQFPNYSSELNVNALLLGDSALYLCASSFRTGGTGELFFGEGSRLTVL.

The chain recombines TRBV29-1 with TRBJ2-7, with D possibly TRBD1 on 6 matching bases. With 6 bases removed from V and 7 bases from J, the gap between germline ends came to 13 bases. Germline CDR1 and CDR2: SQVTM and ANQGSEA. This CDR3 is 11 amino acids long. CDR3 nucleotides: TGCAGCGTCGTCACGAGGGGGGAGCAGTACTTC. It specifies CSVVTRGEQYF.

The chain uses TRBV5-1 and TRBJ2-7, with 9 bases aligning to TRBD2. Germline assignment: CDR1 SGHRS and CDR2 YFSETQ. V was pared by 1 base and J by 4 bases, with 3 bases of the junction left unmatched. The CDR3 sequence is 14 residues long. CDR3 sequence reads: CASSLSSGSYEQYF. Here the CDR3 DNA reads TGCGCCAGCAGCTTGAGTAGCGGGAGTTACGAGCAGTACTTC.

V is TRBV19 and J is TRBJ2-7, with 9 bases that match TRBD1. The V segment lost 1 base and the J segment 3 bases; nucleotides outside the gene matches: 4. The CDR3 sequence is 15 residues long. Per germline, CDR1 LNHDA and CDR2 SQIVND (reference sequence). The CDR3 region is CASSIGRDRVYEQYF. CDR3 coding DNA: TGTGCCAGTAGTATAGGTCGGGACAGGGTCTACGAGCAGTACTTC. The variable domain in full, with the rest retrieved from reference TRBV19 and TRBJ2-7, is DGGITQSPKYLFRKEGQNVTLSCEQNLNHDAMYWYRQDPGQGLRLIYYSQIVNDFQKGDIAEGYSVSREKKESFPLTVTSAQKNPTAFYLCASSIGRDRVYEQYFGPGTRLTVT.

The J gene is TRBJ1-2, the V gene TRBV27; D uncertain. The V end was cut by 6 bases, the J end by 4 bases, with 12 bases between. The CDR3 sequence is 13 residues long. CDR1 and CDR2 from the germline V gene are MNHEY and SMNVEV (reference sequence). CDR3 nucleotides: TGTGCCAGCAGCCTACGGGGAGGCTATGGCTACACCTTC. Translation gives CASSLRGGYGYTF.

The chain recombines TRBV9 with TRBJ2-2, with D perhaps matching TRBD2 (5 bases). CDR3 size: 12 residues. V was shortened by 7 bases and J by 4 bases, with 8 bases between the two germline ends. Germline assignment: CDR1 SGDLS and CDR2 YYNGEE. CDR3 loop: CASHGLTGELFF. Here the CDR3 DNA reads TGTGCCAGCCACGGACTCACCGGGGAGCTGTTTTTT.

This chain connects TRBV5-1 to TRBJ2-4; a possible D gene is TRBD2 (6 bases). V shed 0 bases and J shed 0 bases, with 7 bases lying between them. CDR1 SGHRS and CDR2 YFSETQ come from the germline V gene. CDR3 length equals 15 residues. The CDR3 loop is CASSLAGVAKNIQYF. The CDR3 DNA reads TGCGCCAGCAGCTTGGCGGGGGTAGCCAAAAACATTCAGTACTTC.

Written as DNA, the CDR3 is TGTGCCAGCAGCTTAGTAGGCGGGAACACCGGGGAGCTGTTTTTT. Its protein is CASSLVGGNTGELFF. The rearrangement uses TRBV7-4 and TRBJ2-2; D remains unclear. Germline V gene data show CDR1 as SGHVT and CDR2 as SQSDAQ. Trimming stripped 1 base from V and 1 base from J, with 7 bases between. The CDR3 is 15 residues long. Complete variable domain (other parts from reference TRBV7-4 and TRBJ2-2): GAGVSQSPRYKVAKRGRDVALRCDSISGHVTLYWYRQTLGQGSEVLTYSQSDAQRDKSGRPSGRFSAERPERSVSTLKIQRTEQGDSAVYLCASSLVGGNTGELFFGEGSRLTVL.

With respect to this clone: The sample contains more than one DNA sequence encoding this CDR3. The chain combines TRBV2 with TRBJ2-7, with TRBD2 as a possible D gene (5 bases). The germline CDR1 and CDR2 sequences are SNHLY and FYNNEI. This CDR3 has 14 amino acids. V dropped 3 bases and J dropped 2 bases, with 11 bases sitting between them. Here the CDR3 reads CASSDQGSTYEQYF. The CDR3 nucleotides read TGTGCCAGCAGTGATCAAGGGAGCACCTACGAGCAGTACTTC.

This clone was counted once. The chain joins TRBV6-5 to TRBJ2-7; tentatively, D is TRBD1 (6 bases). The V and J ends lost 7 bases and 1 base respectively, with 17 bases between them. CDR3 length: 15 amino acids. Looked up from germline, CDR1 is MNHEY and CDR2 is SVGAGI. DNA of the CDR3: TGTGCCAGCAAAACTACAGGGACCATATCCTACGAGCAGTACTTC. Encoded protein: CASKTTGTISYEQYF.

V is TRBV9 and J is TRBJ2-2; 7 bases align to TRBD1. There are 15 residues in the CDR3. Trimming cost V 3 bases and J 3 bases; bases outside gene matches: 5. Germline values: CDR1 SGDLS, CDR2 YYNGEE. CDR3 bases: TGTGCCAGCAGCGGTGAGGGGGCCCACACCGGGGAGCTGTTTTTT. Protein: CASSGEGAHTGELFF.

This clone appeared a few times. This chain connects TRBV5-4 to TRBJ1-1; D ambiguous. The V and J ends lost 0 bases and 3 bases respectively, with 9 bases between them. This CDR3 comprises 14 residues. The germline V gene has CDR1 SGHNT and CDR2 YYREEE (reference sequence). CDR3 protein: CASSLDRRDTEAFF. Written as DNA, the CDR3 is TGTGCCAGCAGCTTGGATAGGAGGGACACTGAAGCTTTCTTT.

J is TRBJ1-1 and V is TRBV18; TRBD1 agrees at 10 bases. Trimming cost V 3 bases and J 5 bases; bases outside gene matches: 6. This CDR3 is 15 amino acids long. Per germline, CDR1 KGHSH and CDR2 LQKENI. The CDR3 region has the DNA TGTGCCAGCTCACCTCTGACAGGGGGCGAGACTGAAGCTTTCTTT. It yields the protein CASSPLTGGETEAFF. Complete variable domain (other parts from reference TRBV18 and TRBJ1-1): NAGVMQNPRHLVRRRGQEARLRCSPMKGHSHVYWYRQLPEEGLKFMVYLQKENIIDESGMPKERFSAEFPKEGPSILRIQQVVRGDSAAYFCASSPLTGGETEAFFGQGTRLTVV.

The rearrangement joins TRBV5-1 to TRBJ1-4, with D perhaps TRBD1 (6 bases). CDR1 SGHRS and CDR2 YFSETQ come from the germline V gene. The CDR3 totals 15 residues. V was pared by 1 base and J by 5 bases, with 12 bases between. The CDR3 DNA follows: TGCGCCAGCAGCTTGAGGGGGGGGTCCAATGAAAAACTGTTTTTT. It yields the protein CASSLRGGSNEKLFF.

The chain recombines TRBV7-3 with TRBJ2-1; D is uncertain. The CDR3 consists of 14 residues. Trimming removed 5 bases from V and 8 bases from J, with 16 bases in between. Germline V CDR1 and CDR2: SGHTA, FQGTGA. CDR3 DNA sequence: TGTGCCAGCAGCCCTCGAAGGAGTGGCGATGAGCAGTTCTTC. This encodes CASSPRRSGDEQFF.

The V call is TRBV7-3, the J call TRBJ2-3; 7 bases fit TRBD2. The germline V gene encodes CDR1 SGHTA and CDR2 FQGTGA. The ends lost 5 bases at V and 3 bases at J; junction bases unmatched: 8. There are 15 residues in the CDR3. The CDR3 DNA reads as TGTGCCAGCAGCCTAGGGAGGGGAGGAACAGATACGCAGTATTTT. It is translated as CASSLGRGGTDTQYF.

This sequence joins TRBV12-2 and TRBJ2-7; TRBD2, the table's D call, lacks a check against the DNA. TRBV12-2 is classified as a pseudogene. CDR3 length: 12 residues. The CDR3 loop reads CASRFPGDEQYF. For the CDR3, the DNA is TGTGCAAGTCGCTTTCCCGGGGACGAGCAGTACTTC.

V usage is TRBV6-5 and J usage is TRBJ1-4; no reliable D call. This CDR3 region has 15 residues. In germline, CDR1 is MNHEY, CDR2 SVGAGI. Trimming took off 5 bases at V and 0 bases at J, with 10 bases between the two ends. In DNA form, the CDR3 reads TGTGCCAGCAGTCTAGTAGCTGCAACTAATGAAAAACTGTTTTTT. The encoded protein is CASSLVAATNEKLFF.

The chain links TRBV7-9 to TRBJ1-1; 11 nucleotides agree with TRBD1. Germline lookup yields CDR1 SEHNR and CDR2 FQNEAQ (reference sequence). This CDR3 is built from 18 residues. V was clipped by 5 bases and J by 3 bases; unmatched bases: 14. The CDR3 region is CASSPNPGQGARDTEAFF. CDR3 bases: TGTGCCAGCAGCCCGAACCCAGGACAGGGGGCACGGGACACTGAAGCTTTCTTT.